This T cell receptor (beta chain) is from a study of control samples from healthy donors and cancer patients. Deletions cut 4 bases from V and 7 bases from J, with 17 bases between. The CDR3 has 14 amino acids. Germline values: CDR1 SGHNT, CDR2 YYREEE (reference sequence). TCRdb keeps only in-frame clones here, not all; method: immunoSEQ multiplex PCR. In the table there are some 250,000 clones, roughly 87% of which are singletons. The sample taken for sequencing was PBMCs. This chain uses TRBV5-4 with TRBJ1-2; no clear D gene. This TCR came from an older woman with lung cancer. The CDR3 DNA sequence: TGTGCCAGCAGCCAAAGGGCCTCCTCAAGTGGCTACACCTTC. It yields the protein CASSQRASSSGYTF.